The 17 T cell receptor beta chains below come from one sample, sequenced in a study of glioma-infiltrating T cells after dendritic cell vaccination. Assay used: immunoSEQ multiplex PCR; TCRdb lists only in-frame clones, some missing. The sample yields about 92,000 clones, 86% seen once. The sequencing used blood, collected before dendritic cell vaccination. The receptors derive from a human donor with glioblastoma.

V usage is TRBV9 and J usage is TRBJ2-4, with TRBD2 matching over 15 bases. Germline CDR1 SGDLS, CDR2 YYNGEE. The CDR3 spans 17 residues. Losses at the gene ends were 0 bases for V and 6 bases for J; bases not matched to a gene: 4. The CDR3 coding sequence is TGTGCCAGCAGCGTAGGCCCGGGACTAGCGGGGGGAAACATTCAGTACTTC. The encoded protein is CASSVGPGLAGGNIQYF.

A few counts support this clone. The genes are TRBV5-1 and TRBJ1-2; 7 bases match TRBD1. CDR3 length equals 15 residues. The J segment lost 0 bases and the V segment lost 0 bases, leaving 2 bases of the junction unmatched. Looked up from germline, CDR1 is SGHRS and CDR2 is YFSETQ. Here the CDR3 reads CASSLAGTANYGYTF. CDR3 sequence (DNA): TGCGCCAGCAGCTTGGCCGGGACAGCTAACTATGGCTACACCTTC.

The V call is TRBV7-9, the J call TRBJ1-1; TRBD1 matches 10 bases. The CDR3 consists of 15 residues. J lost 2 bases, V lost 1 base, and 1 base had no gene match. Germline lookup yields CDR1 SEHNR and CDR2 FQNEAQ (reference sequence). The CDR3: CASSLGTGGNTEAFF. CDR3 nucleotide sequence: TGTGCCAGCAGCTTAGGGACAGGGGGTAACACTGAAGCTTTCTTT.

V usage is TRBV19 and J usage is TRBJ2-5, with D unclear. Between the trimmed V and J ends, which lost 3 bases and 2 bases, there was a span of 10 bases. Per the germline V gene, CDR1 is LNHDA and CDR2 is SQIVND (reference sequence). This CDR3 has 14 residues. CDR3 amino acids: CASSMIDRQETQYF. DNA for the CDR3: TGTGCCAGTAGTATGATAGATAGACAAGAGACCCAGTACTTC.

For this clone: The same CDR3 also results from other DNA sequences found in this sample. The rearrangement joins TRBV15 to TRBJ1-2, with unresolved D. Per germline, CDR1 LNHNV and CDR2 YYDKDF (reference sequence). V dropped 0 bases and J dropped 2 bases, with 7 bases sitting between them. CDR3 length: 14 amino acids. The CDR3 nucleotides are TGTGCCACCAGCAGAGATCCGGGGAACTATGGCTACACCTTC. The encoded protein is CATSRDPGNYGYTF.

This chain links TRBV28 with TRBJ1-3; possibly TRBD1 for D (5 bases). Looked up from germline, CDR1 is MDHEN and CDR2 is SYDVKM. This CDR3 is 14 amino acids long. V was clipped by 4 bases and J by 2 bases, with 9 bases between them. The DNA for the CDR3 is TGTGCCAGCAGTTCTGGGGCGGCTGGAAACACCATATATTTT. Residues: CASSSGAAGNTIYF.

This chain uses TRBV4-3 with TRBJ1-2; D might be TRBD1 (6 bases). CDR1 and CDR2 (germline): LGHNA, YSLEER. The germline V and J ends were trimmed by 1 base and 6 bases, with 15 bases remaining between them. The CDR3 has 15 amino acids. CDR3: CASSQAAGAVDGYTF. As DNA, the CDR3 is TGCGCCAGCAGCCAAGCTGCGGGGGCGGTAGATGGCTACACCTTC.

The chain combines TRBV6-1 with TRBJ2-7, with D possibly being TRBD1 (5 bases). The germline CDR1 and CDR2 sequences are MNHNS and SASEGT. The CDR3 sequence is 13 residues long. Between the trimmed V and J ends, which lost 7 bases and 3 bases, there was a span of 13 bases. The CDR3, as DNA: TGTGCCAGCATGCAGGGAATAAACTACGAGCAGTACTTC. This codes for CASMQGINYEQYF.

This clone was seen once. The chain joins TRBV18 to TRBJ1-1; 8 bases are a match to TRBD1. This CDR3 contains 14 residues. With V trimmed by 4 bases and J by 2 bases, 3 bases remained unmatched. The germline CDR1 and CDR2 sequences are KGHSH and LQKENI. Here the CDR3 DNA reads TGTGCCAGCTCACTGGGACAGGATAACACTGAAGCTTTCTTT. This sequence encodes CASSLGQDNTEAFF.

This chain joins TRBV2 and TRBJ2-2; TRBD1 matches 11 bases. The junction had 13 bases not matched to a gene; V was cut back by 7 bases and J by 3 bases. This CDR3 is built from 18 residues. The germline gives CDR1 SNHLY, CDR2 FYNNEI. In DNA form, the CDR3 reads TGTGCCAGCATTCGCTACTGGGACAGGGGGTACGACACCGGGGAGCTGTTTTTT. Protein: CASIRYWDRGYDTGELFF. The whole variable domain, remainder taken from reference TRBV2 and TRBJ2-2, is EPEVTQTPSHQVTQMGQEVILRCVPISNHLYFYWYRQILGQKVEFLVSFYNNEISEKSEIFDDQFSVERPDGSNFTLKIRSTKLEDSAMYFCASIRYWDRGYDTGELFFGEGSRLTVL.

The chain combines TRBV7-3 with TRBJ2-3; 13 bases agree with TRBD2. Germline CDR1 reads SGHTA; CDR2 reads FQGTGA. The CDR3 spans 18 residues. With V trimmed by 4 bases and J by 1 base, 8 bases remained unmatched. CDR3 in amino acids: CASSYGLAGALGTDTQYF. The CDR3 DNA follows: TGTGCCAGCAGCTACGGACTAGCGGGAGCCCTCGGCACAGATACGCAGTATTTT.

The chain employs TRBV30 and TRBJ2-1, with 9 bases lining up with TRBD2. Trimming took 1 base from V and 2 from J; bases not matched to a gene: 3. CDR3 length: 15 amino acids. Per germline, CDR1 GTSNPN and CDR2 SVGIG (reference sequence). CDR3 in DNA: TGTGCCTGGAGTGCTCTAGCGGGAACCTACAATGAGCAGTTCTTC. It yields the protein CAWSALAGTYNEQFF.

In nucleotides, the CDR3 is TGTGCCAGCAGGCCCGGACTAGCGGGGCAAGAGACCCAGTACTTC. This translates into CASRPGLAGQETQYF. The rearrangement joins TRBV6-5 to TRBJ2-5; 12 positions agree with TRBD2. In germline, CDR1 is MNHEY, CDR2 SVGAGI. V lost 6 bases, J lost 2 bases, and 4 bases stayed unmatched. The CDR3 contains 15 residues.

This clone was counted only a few times. The chain joins TRBV5-1 to TRBJ2-3; 8 bases match TRBD2. CDR1 and CDR2 (germline): SGHRS, YFSETQ. J was trimmed by 3 bases and V by 3 bases; bases with no gene match: 9. This CDR3 contains 16 residues. CDR3: CASSSQQAGVTDTQYF. The CDR3, as DNA: TGCGCCAGCAGCTCACAGCAAGCGGGAGTGACAGATACGCAGTATTTT. The full variable domain, with the rest looked up from reference TRBV5-1 and TRBJ2-3, is KAGVTQTPRYLIKTRGQQVTLSCSPISGHRSVSWYQQTPGQGLQFLFEYFSETQRNKGNFPGRFSGRQFSNSRSEMNVSTLELGDSALYLCASSSQQAGVTDTQYFGPGTRLTVL.

The chain is built from TRBV5-1 and TRBJ2-5; 8 positions match TRBD2. The length of the CDR3 is 14 residues. Trimming cost V 2 bases and J 5 bases; bases outside gene matches: 5. The germline gives CDR1 SGHRS, CDR2 YFSETQ. CDR3 sequence (DNA): TGCGCCAGCAGCTTAGCGGGAGTGGTCGAGACCCAGTACTTC. It is translated as CASSLAGVVETQYF.

The gene calls are TRBV5-1 and TRBJ1-3; D is possibly TRBD1 (6 bases). Looked up from germline, CDR1 is SGHRS and CDR2 is YFSETQ. CDR3 length: 14 residues. The germline V and J ends were trimmed by 5 bases and 8 bases, with 17 bases remaining between them. CDR3 loop: CASRPDRWIDTIYF. The CDR3 DNA sequence: TGCGCCAGCAGGCCGGACAGATGGATAGACACCATATATTTT.

This chain uses TRBV28 with TRBJ1-1, with D uncertain. The germline V and J ends were trimmed by 1 base and 1 base, with 10 bases remaining between them. Germline V gene data show CDR1 as MDHEN and CDR2 as SYDVKM. This CDR3 has 15 amino acids. The CDR3 spells CASSLFRERNTEAFF. As DNA, the CDR3 is TGTGCCAGCAGTTTATTCCGGGAGAGGAACACTGAAGCTTTCTTT.